A single sample gave rise to the 24 T cell receptor beta chains below, sequenced in a study of cytomegalovirus exposure and HLA in healthy donors (dated by TCRdb to 2015 to 2018). Receptor libraries were prepared by the immunoSEQ multiplex PCR assay. For the multiplex PCR, a mixture combining 60 forward primers for TCR Vbeta segments and 13 reverse primers for TCR Jbeta segments was used. Imported from immuneACCESS, the table was reduced by TCRdb to in-frame sequences with V and J called. These copies leave out some clones; in studies compared against another copy, an unresolved V gene accounts for under half, and the cause of the remainder is not known. This sample is represented by around 160,000 clones; nearly 80% of them were singletons. Around 15% of the sample lies in the top ten. Sequences were obtained from PBMCs. Source of these receptors: a man in his fifties or sixties in good health and CMV-seropositive.

The chain combines TRBV19 with TRBJ1-2; D may be TRBD1 (5 bases). V lost 4 bases and J 4 bases, leaving 13 bases between the germline ends. This CDR3 has 14 residues. Germline V CDR1 and CDR2: LNHDA, SQIVND (reference sequence). In DNA form, the CDR3 reads TGTGCCAGTAGTACTAACACAGGAACCTATGGCTACACCTTC. This codes for CASSTNTGTYGYTF.

The table lists this clone with a count of one. The chain uses TRBV7-6 and TRBJ2-3; TRBD2 agrees at 8 bases. Germline CDR1 reads SGHVS; CDR2 reads FNYEAQ. V dropped 5 bases and J dropped 6; count of bases not matched to a gene: 16. The CDR3 contains 17 residues. The CDR3, as DNA: TGTGCCAGCAGCCCGGTCGGGGGAGCGGGGGTTGGGGATACGCAGTATTTT. Translated: CASSPVGGAGVGDTQYF.

V gene TRBV4-1 combines with J gene TRBJ2-2; D unclear. Trimming cost V 1 base and J 4 bases, with 7 bases left between them. CDR3 size: 14 residues. The germline V gene encodes CDR1 MGHRA and CDR2 YSYEKL. This chain's CDR3 is CASSQGQFTGELFF. The CDR3 coding sequence is TGCGCCAGCAGCCAAGGTCAGTTCACCGGGGAGCTGTTTTTT.

The genes are TRBV2 and TRBJ1-6; D might be TRBD1 (6 bases). The V and J ends lost 0 bases and 10 bases respectively, with 16 bases between them. The CDR3 is 16 amino acids. Germline CDR1 reads SNHLY; CDR2 reads FYNNEI. The CDR3 DNA is TGTGCCAGCAGTGAAGCCGAGGGGGAAGTAGGATCACCCCTCCACTTT. Protein: CASSEAEGEVGSPLHF.

V gene TRBV5-1 combines with J gene TRBJ2-2; possibly TRBD2 for D (6 bases). This CDR3 contains 16 residues. Per germline, CDR1 SGHRS and CDR2 YFSETQ. V was pared by 4 bases and J by 4 bases, with 17 bases between. Here the CDR3 reads CASSPGGVVSTGELFF. In DNA form, the CDR3 reads TGCGCCAGCAGCCCGGGCGGGGTGGTCAGCACCGGGGAGCTGTTTTTT.

The chain is built from TRBV4-1 and TRBJ2-5; D is unclear. The CDR3 totals 12 residues. V lost 6 bases and J lost 1, with 6 bases in between. The germline V gene has CDR1 MGHRA and CDR2 YSYEKL. CDR3: CASRPLQETQYF. The CDR3 nucleotides are TGCGCCAGCAGACCACTCCAAGAGACCCAGTACTTC.

The chain combines TRBV7-2 with TRBJ2-5, with TRBD2 identical over 11 bases. Germline trimming cut 3 bases from V and 5 bases from J; bases unmatched to any gene: 8. Germline V gene data show CDR1 as SGHTA and CDR2 as FQGNSA. The CDR3 is 16 residues long. The CDR3 region is CASSFNSRTSGETQYF. In DNA form, the CDR3 reads TGTGCCAGCAGCTTTAATTCAAGGACTAGCGGGGAGACCCAGTACTTC.

The chain couples TRBV2 to TRBJ2-7; 7 bases map to TRBD2. There are 17 residues in the CDR3. V lost 6 bases to trimming and J lost 2 bases; unmatched junction nucleotides: 16. CDR1 and CDR2 (germline): SNHLY, FYNNEI. CDR3 nucleotides: TGTGCCAGCAGGAGGGCCTCGGCTAGCGGTACGACCTACGAGCAGTACGTC. This translates into CASRRASASGTTYEQYV.

This chain links TRBV7-9 with TRBJ2-3; 7 bases line up with TRBD2. The V and J ends lost 5 bases and 1 base, in that order; junction bases with no gene match: 9. There are 16 residues in the CDR3. Germline V gene data show CDR1 as SEHNR and CDR2 as FQNEAQ (reference sequence). The CDR3 spells CASSPGRYGGTDTQYF. The CDR3 DNA reads as TGTGCCAGCAGCCCCGGGAGGTACGGGGGCACAGATACGCAGTATTTT.

In this sample, this clone turned up once. Its ends do not fully match the called genes, so a read error is possible. The chain carries TRBV9 and TRBJ2-1; 8 bases align to TRBD2. Germline CDR1 is SGDLS and CDR2 is YYNGEE. The CDR3 is made up of 13 amino acids. This CDR3 reads CAGSPGGDNEQFF. CDR3 bases: TGTGCCGGCAGCCCCGGGGGGGACAATGAGCAGTTCTTC. Filled out from reference TRBV9 and TRBJ2-1, the complete variable domain reads DSGVTQTPKHLITATGQRVTLRCSPRSGDLSVYWYQQSLDQGLQFLIQYYNGEERAKGNILERFSAQQFPDLHSELNLSSLELGDSALYFCAGSPGGDNEQFFGPGTRLTVL.

Notes on this clone: The sample carries other DNA sequences with the same CDR3. In nucleotides, the CDR3 is TGCGCCAGCAGCCTAACGGTGAACACTGAAGCTTTCTTT. Its protein product is CASSLTVNTEAFF. The chain employs TRBV5-1 and TRBJ1-1; D unresolved. CDR1 and CDR2 (germline): SGHRS, YFSETQ. V lost 4 bases and J 0 bases, leaving 7 bases between the germline ends. This CDR3 is 13 amino acids long.

The chain has TRBV11-2 and TRBJ2-1; 10 bases fit TRBD1. The junction had 5 bases not matched to a gene; V was cut back by 5 bases and J by 4 bases. The CDR3 runs to 15 residues. Germline loops: CDR1 SGHAT, CDR2 FQNNGV. This chain's CDR3 is CASSQQGQGYNEQFF. The CDR3 DNA reads as TGTGCCAGCAGCCAACAGGGACAGGGGTACAATGAGCAGTTCTTC.

V and J are TRBV27 and TRBJ1-5; TRBD1 matches at 9 bases. This CDR3 has 14 amino acids. The ends lost 5 bases at V and 6 bases at J; junction bases unmatched: 5. In germline, CDR1 is MNHEY, CDR2 SMNVEV (reference sequence). CDR3 loop: CASSPGQGIQPQHF. The DNA for the CDR3 is TGTGCCAGCAGTCCCGGACAGGGGATTCAGCCCCAGCATTTT.

The V gene is TRBV28, the J gene TRBJ2-3, with 8 bases identical to TRBD1. J was trimmed by 7 bases and V by 3 bases; bases with no gene match: 6. Per the germline V gene, CDR1 is MDHEN and CDR2 is SYDVKM. This CDR3 is built from 14 residues. CDR3 sequence (DNA): TGTGCCAGCAGTTTCAGGGCAGGGGGCCATACGCAGTATTTT. Translation: CASSFRAGGHTQYF.

This clone was found once. The chain is built from TRBV28 and TRBJ2-7; D gene ambiguous. V was pared by 6 bases and J by 2 bases, with 23 bases between. Per germline, CDR1 MDHEN and CDR2 SYDVKM. The CDR3 loop spans 17 amino acids. For the CDR3, the DNA is TGTGCCAGCAGCCCTCGGAGATCACCCATTTCAGCCTACGAGCAGTACGTC. This encodes CASSPRRSPISAYEQYV.

CDR3 in DNA: TGTGCCAGCAGCCTCTACAGGGAAGCCGGGGAGCTGTTTTTT. It encodes CASSLYREAGELFF. V is TRBV7-2 and J is TRBJ2-2; D perhaps matches TRBD1 (6 bases). The germline gives CDR1 SGHTA, CDR2 FQGNSA. The CDR3 is 14 residues long. Trimming cost V 5 bases and J 6 bases, with 13 bases left between them.

The chain joins TRBV7-2 to TRBJ1-1, with D tentatively TRBD1 (5 bases). V was pared by 4 bases and J by 1 base, with 16 bases between. Germline assignment: CDR1 SGHTA and CDR2 FQGNSA. CDR3 length equals 16 residues. As DNA, the CDR3 is TGTGCCAGCAGCTCAGCTCCGGGACTTGCGAACACTGAAGCTTTCTTT. Amino acids: CASSSAPGLANTEAFF.

This clone was seen only once. The J gene is TRBJ1-5, the V gene TRBV6-5; the D is unclear. There are 14 residues in the CDR3. Germline loops: CDR1 MNHEY, CDR2 SVGAGI. V lost 2 bases to trimming and J lost 4 bases, with 9 bases between them. CDR3 bases: TGTGCCAGCAGTTACGATCAGGTTAATCAGCCCCAGCATTTT. It is translated as CASSYDQVNQPQHF.

The gene calls are TRBV28 and TRBJ1-3; TRBD1 is a possible D gene (5 bases). V was pared by 8 bases and J by 0 bases, with 14 bases between. This CDR3 comprises 15 residues. CDR1 MDHEN and CDR2 SYDVKM come from the germline V gene. The CDR3 sequence is CASLTTGHSGNTIYF. DNA of the CDR3: TGTGCCAGCCTAACCACAGGTCACTCTGGAAACACCATATATTTT.

The genes are TRBV15 and TRBJ2-7; TRBD1 is a possible D gene (6 bases). The CDR3 has 13 residues. From germline, CDR1 is LNHNV and CDR2 YYDKDF (reference sequence). V was pared by 3 bases and J by 7 bases, with 13 bases between. In DNA form, the CDR3 reads TGTGCCACCAGCAGGATACAGGGTGGAGAGCAGTACTTC. Encoded protein: CATSRIQGGEQYF.

The V and J genes are TRBV4-1 and TRBJ1-2, with a tentative D call TRBD1 (6 bases). The CDR3 runs 16 residues. The V and J ends lost 0 bases and 2 bases respectively, with 13 bases between them. Germline V gene sequence: CDR1 MGHRA, CDR2 YSYEKL. CDR3 protein: CASSQEGNRVNYGYTF. The CDR3 DNA reads TGCGCCAGCAGCCAAGAAGGTAACAGGGTGAACTATGGCTACACCTTC.

The chain joins TRBV9 to TRBJ2-3; TRBD2 matches 9 bases. The CDR3 is 17 amino acids. With 0 bases clipped from V and 6 bases from J, the junction kept 11 bases outside the gene matches. CDR1 and CDR2 (germline): SGDLS, YYNGEE. DNA of the CDR3: TGTGCCAGCAGCGTAGGGTTGGCGGGGGGGCCGTGGGATACGCAGTATTTT. Translated, it gives CASSVGLAGGPWDTQYF.

The V gene is TRBV11-2, the J gene TRBJ2-1, with D perhaps matching TRBD2 (6 bases). The V end lost 0 bases, the J end lost 6 bases, and 18 bases lay between the germline ends. Germline CDR1 is SGHAT and CDR2 is FQNNGV. This CDR3 spans 17 amino acids. CDR3 coding DNA: TGTGCCAGCAGCTTAGATCGCGGCGGGGCTTTCCTCAATGAGCAGTTCTTC. Translated, it gives CASSLDRGGAFLNEQFF. The full variable domain, its missing parts supplied by reference TRBV11-2 and TRBJ2-1, is EAGVAQSPRYKIIEKRQSVAFWCNPISGHATLYWYQQILGQGPKLLIQFQNNGVVDDSQLPKDRFSAERLKGVDSTLKIQPAKLEDSAVYLCASSLDRGGAFLNEQFFGPGTRLTVL.

The chain joins TRBV4-3 to TRBJ2-3; no clear D. Germline CDR1 and CDR2: LGHNA and YSLEER. The V and J ends lost 0 bases and 6 bases respectively, with 13 bases between them. This CDR3 comprises 15 residues. The CDR3 is CASSQDVSPRDTQYF. The CDR3 nucleotides read TGCGCCAGCAGCCAAGATGTCAGTCCCAGGGATACGCAGTATTTT.